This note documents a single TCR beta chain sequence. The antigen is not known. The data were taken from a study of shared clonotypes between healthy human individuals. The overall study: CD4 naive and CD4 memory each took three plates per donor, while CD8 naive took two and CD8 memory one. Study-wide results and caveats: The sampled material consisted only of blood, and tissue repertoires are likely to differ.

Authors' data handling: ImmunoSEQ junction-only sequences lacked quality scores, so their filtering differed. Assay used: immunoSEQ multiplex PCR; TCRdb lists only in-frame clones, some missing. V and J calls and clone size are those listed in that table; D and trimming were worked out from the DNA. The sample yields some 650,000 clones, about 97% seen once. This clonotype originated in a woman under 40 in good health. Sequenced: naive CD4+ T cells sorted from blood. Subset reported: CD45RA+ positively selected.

CDR3 protein: CASSQSLTGVSYEQYF. The CDR3 DNA reads as TGCGCCAGCAGTCAATCGTTGACAGGGGTTTCCTACGAGCAGTACTTC. This chain connects TRBV23-1 to TRBJ2-7, with TRBD1 identical over 8 bases. TRBV23-1 is marked as an open reading frame, function uncertain. Germline trimming cut 0 bases from V and 1 base from J; bases unmatched to any gene: 5. The CDR3 loop spans 16 amino acids.